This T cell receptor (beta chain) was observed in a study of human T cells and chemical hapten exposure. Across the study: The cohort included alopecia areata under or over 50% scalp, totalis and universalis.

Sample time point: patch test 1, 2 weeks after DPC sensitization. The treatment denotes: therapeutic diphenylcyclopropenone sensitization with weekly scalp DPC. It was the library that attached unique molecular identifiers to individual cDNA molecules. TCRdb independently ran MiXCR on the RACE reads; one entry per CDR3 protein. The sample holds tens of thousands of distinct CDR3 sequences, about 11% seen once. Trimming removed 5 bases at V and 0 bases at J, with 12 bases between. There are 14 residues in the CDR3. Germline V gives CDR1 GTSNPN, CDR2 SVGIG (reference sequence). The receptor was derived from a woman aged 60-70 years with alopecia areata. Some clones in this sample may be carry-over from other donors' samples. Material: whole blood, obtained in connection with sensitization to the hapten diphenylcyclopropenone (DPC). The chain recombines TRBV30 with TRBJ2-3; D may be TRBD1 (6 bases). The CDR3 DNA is TGTGCCTGGGGCAGGGGAGTCAGCACAGATACGCAGTATTTT. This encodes CAWGRGVSTDTQYF.